A single sample is the source of the 12 T cell receptor beta chains below, sequenced in a study of regulatory T cells in long-lasting Graves disease. To make TCR beta libraries, researchers used iRepertoire HTBI primers and Arm-PCR of CDR3 regions. MiXCR, run by TCRdb on the multiplex PCR reads, gives a single entry per CDR3 protein. The sample holds a few hundred thousand distinct CDR3 sequences; less than 20% are singletons and the top ten take 20% to 25%. The time point here: newly diagnosed GD, antithyroid drugs for less than 3 months. Preparation of the TCR library used RNA extracted from PBMCs. The data were also submitted as part of a second study, on T cells in Graves' hyperthyroidism and ophthalmopathy.

The sample here was peripheral blood mononuclear cells (PBMCs), taken at new diagnosis, from a patient treated with antithyroid drugs. The receptors here all came from a woman aged 18-29 years with Graves disease.

Only a few counts were recorded for this clonotype. This chain uses TRBV19 with TRBJ1-5; tentatively, D is TRBD1 (5 bases). With 5 bases removed from V and 7 bases from J, the gap between germline ends came to 12 bases. The CDR3 is made up of 13 amino acids. Germline CDR1 LNHDA, CDR2 SQIVND (reference sequence). CDR3 in DNA: TGTGCCAGTAGTCCCGGGGGGAGACAGCCCCAGCATTTT. This gives the protein CASSPGGRQPQHF.

This clonotype has just a few counts. The CDR3 sequence is CSARGKGGFQPQHF. CDR3 nucleotide sequence: TGCAGTGCTAGAGGTAAAGGGGGCTTTCAGCCCCAGCATTTT. This chain links TRBV20-1 with TRBJ1-5, with 7 bases matching TRBD1. Trimming at V came to 1 base and at J to 6 bases, leaving 6 bases not matched to a gene. The CDR3 has 14 amino acids. Looked up from germline, CDR1 is DFQATT and CDR2 is SNEGSKA (reference sequence).

Remarks on this clonotype: This may be a read error, as it is one base from a much larger clone. This chain links TRBV28 with TRBJ2-5; 7 nucleotides agree with TRBD1. The DNA end is a closer match to TRBJ2-7, so the J assignment may be wrong. Germline V gives CDR1 MDHEN, CDR2 SYDVKM. The CDR3 extends over 18 amino acids. The CDR3 sequence: CAGTPGHRRSTGNYEQYF. CDR3 DNA sequence: TGTGCCGGCACCCCCGGCCACCGCCGATCGACAGGGAACTACGAGCAGTACTTC.

This clonotype was seen many times. The rearrangement uses TRBV28 and TRBJ1-2; unclear D gene. The CDR3 is made up of 12 amino acids. V gave up 6 bases and J gave up 2 bases, with 7 bases separating them. Germline values: CDR1 MDHEN, CDR2 SYDVKM. The CDR3 nucleotides read TGTGCCAGCAGGGAAGTCAACTATGGCTACACCTTC. It specifies CASREVNYGYTF.

This clonotype was counted a few times. The rearrangement joins TRBV20-1 to TRBJ1-3; D uncertain. The germline V and J ends were trimmed by 7 bases and 2 bases, with 9 bases remaining between them. The V gene's germline CDR1 is DFQATT and CDR2 SNEGSKA (reference sequence). CDR3 length equals 12 residues. The CDR3 reads CSGEAAGNTIYF. CDR3 sequence (DNA): TGCAGTGGGGAGGCGGCTGGAAACACCATATATTTT.

This clonotype was recorded a few times. The chain couples TRBV7-2 to TRBJ2-7; tentatively, D is TRBD2 (6 bases). V was shortened by 1 base and J by 5 bases, with 15 bases between the two germline ends. The CDR3 consists of 15 residues. The germline V gene encodes CDR1 SGHTA and CDR2 FQGNSA. The CDR3 spells CASSLEAGQFNEQYF. CDR3 sequence (DNA): TGTGCCAGCAGCTTAGAGGCGGGGCAATTCAACGAGCAGTACTTC.

This clonotype was seen ten or more times. This chain uses TRBV28 with TRBJ2-1; 10 positions agree with TRBD2. Germline CDR1 reads MDHEN; CDR2 reads SYDVKM. CDR3 size: 16 residues. With V trimmed by 8 bases and J by 1 base, 8 bases remained unmatched. CDR3 nucleotide sequence: TGTGCCAGCGGACCCGCTAGCGGGGGATCCTACAATGAGCAGTTCTTC. Protein: CASGPASGGSYNEQFF. Based on the CDR3 plus reference TRBV28 and TRBJ2-1, the full variable domain is DVKVTQSSRYLVKRTGEKVFLECVQDMDHENMFWYRQDPGLGLRLIYFSYDVKMKEKGDIPEGYSVSREKKERFSLILESASTNQTSMYLCASGPASGGSYNEQFFGPGTRLTVL.

This clonotype was counted at least ten times. The rearrangement links TRBV6-1 to TRBJ2-7; no reliable D call. Trimming took 5 bases from V and 4 from J, leaving 12 bases between them. Germline values: CDR1 MNHNS, CDR2 SASEGT. The CDR3 is 13 residues long. The CDR3 here is CASSPTLGYEQYF. The CDR3 nucleotides are TGTGCCAGCAGTCCCACTCTCGGGTACGAGCAGTACTTC.

This clonotype has a count of ten or more. The genes are TRBV6-1 and TRBJ2-3, with 12 bases that match TRBD2. This CDR3 spans 15 amino acids. The junction had 5 bases not matched to a gene; V was cut back by 4 bases and J by 6 bases. CDR1 MNHNS and CDR2 SASEGT come from the germline V gene. The CDR3 DNA follows: TGTGCCAGCAGTGCTCTGACTAGCGGGAGTGATACGCAGTATTTT. Translating it yields CASSALTSGSDTQYF.

This clonotype has at least ten counts. V is TRBV7-8 and J is TRBJ1-2; possible D gene TRBD1, 5 bases. Between the trimmed V and J ends, which lost 4 bases and 10 bases, there was a span of 16 bases. This CDR3 has 13 amino acids. Germline V gene lookup returns CDR1 SGHVS and CDR2 FQNEAQ. The CDR3 DNA sequence: TGTGCCAGCAGCTCCCCGGCGACAGAAACCTACACCTTC. Translating gives CASSSPATETYTF.

Many counts were recorded for this clonotype. J is TRBJ2-7 and V is TRBV20-1; 8 bases map to TRBD2. This CDR3 has 15 residues. V shed 2 bases and J 1 base; nucleotides not matched to a gene: 7. Germline-derived CDR1 and CDR2 are DFQATT and SNEGSKA (reference sequence). The CDR3 here is CSARPRGGVSYEQYF. The DNA of the CDR3 is TGCAGTGCTAGACCCCGGGGGGGGGTTTCCTACGAGCAGTACTTC.

This clonotype was counted between two and nine times. The chain combines TRBV28 with TRBJ1-2; tentatively, D is TRBD1 (5 bases). The CDR3 has 15 amino acids. Germline assignment: CDR1 MDHEN and CDR2 SYDVKM. Trimming left V 8 bases short and J 3 bases short, with 19 bases between. This chain's CDR3 is CASQDRDQAYYGYTF. The CDR3 bases are TGTGCCAGCCAAGACAGAGACCAAGCCTACTATGGCTACACCTTC.